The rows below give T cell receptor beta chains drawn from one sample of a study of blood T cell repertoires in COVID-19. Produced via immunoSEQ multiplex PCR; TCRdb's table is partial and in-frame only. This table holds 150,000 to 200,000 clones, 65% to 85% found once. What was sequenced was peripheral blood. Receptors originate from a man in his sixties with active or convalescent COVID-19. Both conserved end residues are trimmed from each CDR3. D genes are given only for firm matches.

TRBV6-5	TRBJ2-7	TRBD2	ASSYGLAGRYEQY
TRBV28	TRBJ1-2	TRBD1	ASSGPDRELWYGYT
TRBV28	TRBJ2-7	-	ASSPGGFSYEQY
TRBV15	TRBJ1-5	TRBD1	ATSSRGRQPQH
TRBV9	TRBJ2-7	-	ASNRAGGGYEGQY
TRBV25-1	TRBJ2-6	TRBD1	ASSLTGVGANVLT
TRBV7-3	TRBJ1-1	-	ASSLTQAVNTEAF
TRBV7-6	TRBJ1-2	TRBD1	ASSLRSGTGGVGYT
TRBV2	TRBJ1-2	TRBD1	ASSSYPGQGYGYT
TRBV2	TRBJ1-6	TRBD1	ASSARTGVSPLH
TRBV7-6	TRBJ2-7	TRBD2	ASSLGLNSYEQY
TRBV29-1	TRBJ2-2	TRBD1	SVAAGGNTGELF
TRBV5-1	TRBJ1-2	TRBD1	ASSLSAGGEGYT
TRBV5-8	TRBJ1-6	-	ASSLGTNNSPLH